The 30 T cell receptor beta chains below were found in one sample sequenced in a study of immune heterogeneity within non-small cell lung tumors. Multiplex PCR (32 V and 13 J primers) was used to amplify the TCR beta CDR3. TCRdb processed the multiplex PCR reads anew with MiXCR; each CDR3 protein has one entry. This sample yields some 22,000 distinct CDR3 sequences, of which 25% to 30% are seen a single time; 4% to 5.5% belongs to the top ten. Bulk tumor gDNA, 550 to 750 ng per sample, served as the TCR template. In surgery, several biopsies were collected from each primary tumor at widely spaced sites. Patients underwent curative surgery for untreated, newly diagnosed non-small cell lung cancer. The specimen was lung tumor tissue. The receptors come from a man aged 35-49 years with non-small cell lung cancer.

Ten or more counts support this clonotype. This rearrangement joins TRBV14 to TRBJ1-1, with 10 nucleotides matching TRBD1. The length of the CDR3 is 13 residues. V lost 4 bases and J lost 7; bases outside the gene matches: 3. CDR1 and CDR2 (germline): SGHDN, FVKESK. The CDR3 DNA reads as TGTGCCAGCAGCCCAAGGGACAGGGGTGAAGCTTTCTTT. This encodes CASSPRDRGEAFF.

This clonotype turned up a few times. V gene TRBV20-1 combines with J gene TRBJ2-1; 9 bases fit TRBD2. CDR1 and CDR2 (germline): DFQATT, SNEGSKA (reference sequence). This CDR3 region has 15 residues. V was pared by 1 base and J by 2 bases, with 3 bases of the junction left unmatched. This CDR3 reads CSARGASGTYNEQFF. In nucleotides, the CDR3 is TGCAGTGCTAGAGGCGCTAGCGGGACCTACAATGAGCAGTTCTTC.

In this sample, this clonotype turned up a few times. The CDR3 here is CASSPRDTGELFF. CDR3 nucleotide sequence: TGTGCCAGCAGCCCGCGGGACACCGGGGAGCTGTTTTTT. The V gene is TRBV7-9, the J gene TRBJ2-2, with D tentatively TRBD2 (5 bases). CDR1 SEHNR and CDR2 FQNEAQ come from the germline V gene (reference sequence). The CDR3 is 13 residues long. V was trimmed by 5 bases and J by 3 bases, leaving 7 bases between them.

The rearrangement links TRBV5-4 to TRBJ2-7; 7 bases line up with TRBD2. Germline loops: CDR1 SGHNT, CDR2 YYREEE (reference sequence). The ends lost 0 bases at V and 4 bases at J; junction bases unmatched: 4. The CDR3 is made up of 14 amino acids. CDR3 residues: CASSLERDLYEQYF. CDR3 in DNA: TGTGCCAGCAGCTTGGAGCGGGATCTATACGAGCAGTACTTC.

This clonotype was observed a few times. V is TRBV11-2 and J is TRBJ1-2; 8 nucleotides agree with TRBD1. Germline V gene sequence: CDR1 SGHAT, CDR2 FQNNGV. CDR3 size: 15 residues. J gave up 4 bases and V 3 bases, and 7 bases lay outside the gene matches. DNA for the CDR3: TGTGCCAGCAGCTTCCGACAGGGGCAGGGCTATGGCTACACCTTC. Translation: CASSFRQGQGYGYTF.

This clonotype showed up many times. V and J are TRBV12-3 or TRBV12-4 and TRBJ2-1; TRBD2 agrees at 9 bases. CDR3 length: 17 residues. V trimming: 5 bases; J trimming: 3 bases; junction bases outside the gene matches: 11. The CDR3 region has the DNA TGTGCCAGCAGTATAACCCAGGGGCGGGAGGGCTACAATGAGCAGTTCTTC. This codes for CASSITQGREGYNEQFF.

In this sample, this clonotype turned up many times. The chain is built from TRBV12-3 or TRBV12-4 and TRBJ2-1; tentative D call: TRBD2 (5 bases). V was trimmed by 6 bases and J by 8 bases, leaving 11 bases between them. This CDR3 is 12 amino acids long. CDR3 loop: CASSPNSDEQFF. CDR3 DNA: TGTGCCAGCAGCCCGAATAGCGATGAGCAGTTCTTC.

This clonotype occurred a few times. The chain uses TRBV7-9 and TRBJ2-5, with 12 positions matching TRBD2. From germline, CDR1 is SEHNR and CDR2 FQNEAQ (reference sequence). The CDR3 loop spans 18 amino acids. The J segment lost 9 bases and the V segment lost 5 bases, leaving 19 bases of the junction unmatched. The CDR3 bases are TGTGCCAGCAGCCCCGGACTAGCGGGATCGTCTTGGGCGGTCGCCCAGTACTTC. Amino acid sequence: CASSPGLAGSSWAVAQYF. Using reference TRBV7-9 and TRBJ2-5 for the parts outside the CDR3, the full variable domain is DTGVSQNPRHKITKRGQNVTFRCDPISEHNRLYWYRQTLGQGPEFLTYFQNEAQLEKSRLLSDRFSAERPKGSFSTLEIQRTEQGDSAMYLCASSPGLAGSSWAVAQYFGPGTRLLVL.

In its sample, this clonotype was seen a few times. In DNA form, the CDR3 reads TGCGCCAGCAGCCAAGCGCTACTAGATAACACCGGGGAGCTGTTTTTT. It encodes CASSQALLDNTGELFF. The chain uses TRBV4-3 and TRBJ2-2, with a possible D match to TRBD2 (5 bases). Germline V lookup: CDR1 LGHNA, CDR2 YSLEER. V shed 1 base and J shed 2 bases, with 11 bases lying between them. This CDR3 has 16 residues.

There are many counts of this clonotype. CDR3 bases: TGTGCCAGCAGCTTAGAAGGGACAGGGAATTGGTACTTC. It yields the protein CASSLEGTGNWYF. V usage is TRBV13 and J usage is TRBJ2-7; 9 nucleotides align to TRBD1. Germline trimming cut 1 base from V and 12 bases from J; bases unmatched to any gene: 7. CDR3 length: 13 amino acids. Germline values: CDR1 PRHDT, CDR2 FYEKMQ (reference sequence).

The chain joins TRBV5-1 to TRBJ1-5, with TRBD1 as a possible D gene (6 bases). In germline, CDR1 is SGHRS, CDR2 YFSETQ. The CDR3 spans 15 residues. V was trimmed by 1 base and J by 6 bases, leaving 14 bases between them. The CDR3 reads CASSLTGGAGQPQHF. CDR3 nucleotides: TGCGCCAGCAGCTTGACCGGGGGCGCCGGTCAGCCCCAGCATTTT. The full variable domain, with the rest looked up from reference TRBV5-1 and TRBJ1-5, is KAGVTQTPRYLIKTRGQQVTLSCSPISGHRSVSWYQQTPGQGLQFLFEYFSETQRNKGNFPGRFSGRQFSNSRSEMNVSTLELGDSALYLCASSLTGGAGQPQHFGDGTRLSIL.

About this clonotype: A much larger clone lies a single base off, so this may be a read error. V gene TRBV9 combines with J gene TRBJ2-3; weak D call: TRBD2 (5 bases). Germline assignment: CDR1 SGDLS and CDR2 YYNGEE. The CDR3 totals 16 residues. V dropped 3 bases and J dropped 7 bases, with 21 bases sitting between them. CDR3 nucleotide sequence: TGTGCCAGCAGCGAATATAGCGTGGGGATCCTGTATACGCAGTATTTT. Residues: CASSEYSVGILYTQYF.

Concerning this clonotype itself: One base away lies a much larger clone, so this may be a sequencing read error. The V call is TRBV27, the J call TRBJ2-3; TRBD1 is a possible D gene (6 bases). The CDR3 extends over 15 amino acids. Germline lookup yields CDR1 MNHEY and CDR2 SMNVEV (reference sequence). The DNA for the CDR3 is TGTTCCAGCAGTATCCGGACAGCCCCACCAGATACGCAGTATTTT. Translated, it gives CSSSIRTAPPDTQYF.

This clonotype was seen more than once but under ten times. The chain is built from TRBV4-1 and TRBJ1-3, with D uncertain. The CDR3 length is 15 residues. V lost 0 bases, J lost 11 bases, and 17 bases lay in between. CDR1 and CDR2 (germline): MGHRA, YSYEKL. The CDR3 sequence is CASSQEFTGFFPIYF. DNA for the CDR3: TGCGCCAGCAGCCAAGAGTTTACGGGGTTTTTTCCCATATATTTT.

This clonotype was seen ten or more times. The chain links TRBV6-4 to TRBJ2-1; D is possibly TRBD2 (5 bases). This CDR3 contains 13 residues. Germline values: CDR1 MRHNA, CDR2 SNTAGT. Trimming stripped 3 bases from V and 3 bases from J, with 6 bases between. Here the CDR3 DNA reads TGTGCCAGCAGTGATACTAGCTACAATGAGCAGTTCTTC. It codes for CASSDTSYNEQFF.

The CDR3 is CASSESGQDNEKLFF. The CDR3 coding sequence is TGTGCCAGCAGTGAATCGGGACAAGATAATGAAAAACTGTTTTTT. V gene TRBV25-1 combines with J gene TRBJ1-4, with D perhaps matching TRBD1 (6 bases). CDR1 is MGHDK and CDR2 is SYGVNS in the germline V gene. The V end lost 1 base, the J end lost 4 bases, and 10 bases lay between the germline ends. CDR3 length: 15 residues. The full variable domain, its missing parts supplied by reference TRBV25-1 and TRBJ1-4, is EADIYQTPRYLVIGTGKKITLECSQTMGHDKMYWYQQDPGMELHLIHYSYGVNSTEKGDLSSESTVSRIRTEHFPLTLESARPSHTSQYLCASSESGQDNEKLFFGSGTQLSVL.

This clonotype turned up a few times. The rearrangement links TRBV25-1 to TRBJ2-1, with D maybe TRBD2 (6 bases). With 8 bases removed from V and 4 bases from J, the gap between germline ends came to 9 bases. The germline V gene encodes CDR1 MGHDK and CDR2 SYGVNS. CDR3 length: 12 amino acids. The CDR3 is CASGGLYNEQFF. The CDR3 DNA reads TGTGCCAGCGGTGGACTATACAATGAGCAGTTCTTC.

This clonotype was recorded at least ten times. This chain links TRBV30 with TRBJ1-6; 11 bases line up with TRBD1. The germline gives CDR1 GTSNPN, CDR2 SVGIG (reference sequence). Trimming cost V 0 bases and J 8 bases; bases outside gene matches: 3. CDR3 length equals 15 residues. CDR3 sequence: CAWSVRTGGDSPLHF. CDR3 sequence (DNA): TGTGCCTGGAGTGTCCGGACAGGGGGCGATTCACCCCTCCACTTT.

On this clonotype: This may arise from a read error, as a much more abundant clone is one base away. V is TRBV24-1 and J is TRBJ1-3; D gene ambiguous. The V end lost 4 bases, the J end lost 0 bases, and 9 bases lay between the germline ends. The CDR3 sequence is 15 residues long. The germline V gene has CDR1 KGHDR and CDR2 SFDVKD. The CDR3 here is CATSDWANSGNTIYF. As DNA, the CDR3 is TGTGCCACCAGTGACTGGGCTAACTCTGGAAACACCATATATTTT.

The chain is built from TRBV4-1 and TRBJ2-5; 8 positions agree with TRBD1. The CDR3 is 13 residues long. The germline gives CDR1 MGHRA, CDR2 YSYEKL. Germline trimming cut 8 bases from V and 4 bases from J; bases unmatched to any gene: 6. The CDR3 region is CASSWTGRETQYF. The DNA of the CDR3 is TGCGCCAGCTCTTGGACAGGGCGAGAGACCCAGTACTTC.

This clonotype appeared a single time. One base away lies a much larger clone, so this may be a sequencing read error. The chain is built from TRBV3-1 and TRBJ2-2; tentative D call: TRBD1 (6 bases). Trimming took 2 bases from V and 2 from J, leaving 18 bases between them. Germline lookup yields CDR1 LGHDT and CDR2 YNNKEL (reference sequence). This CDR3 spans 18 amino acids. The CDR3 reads CASSQWGPADFNTGELFF. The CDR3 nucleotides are TGTGCCAGCAGCCAATGGGGGCCAGCGGACTTTAACACCGGGGAGCTGTTTTTT.

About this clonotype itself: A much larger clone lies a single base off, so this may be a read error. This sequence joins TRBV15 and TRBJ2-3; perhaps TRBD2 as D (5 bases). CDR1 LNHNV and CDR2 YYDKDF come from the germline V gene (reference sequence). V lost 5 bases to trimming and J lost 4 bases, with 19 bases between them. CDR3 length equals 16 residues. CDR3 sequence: CATSSGRRGLPDTQYF. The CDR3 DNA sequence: TGTGCCACCAGCTCAGGAAGACGGGGTCTACCAGATACGCAGTATTTT.

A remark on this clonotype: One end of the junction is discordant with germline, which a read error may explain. Here the CDR3 reads CASSQTLVTSGANALTF. CDR3 DNA: TGTGCCAGCAGCCAAACACTCGTCACCTCTGGGGCCAACGCCCTGACTTTC. The genes are TRBV4-2 and TRBJ2-6; a weak D match, TRBD1 (5 bases). CDR1 LGHNA and CDR2 YNFKEQ come from the germline V gene. This CDR3 is 17 amino acids long.

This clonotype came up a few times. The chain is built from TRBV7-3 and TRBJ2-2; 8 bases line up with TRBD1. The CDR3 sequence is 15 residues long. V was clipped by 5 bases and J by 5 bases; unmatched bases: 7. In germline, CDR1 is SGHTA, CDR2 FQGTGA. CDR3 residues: CASSLTGGGTGELFF. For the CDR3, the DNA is TGTGCCAGCAGCCTCACAGGGGGAGGAACCGGGGAGCTGTTTTTT.

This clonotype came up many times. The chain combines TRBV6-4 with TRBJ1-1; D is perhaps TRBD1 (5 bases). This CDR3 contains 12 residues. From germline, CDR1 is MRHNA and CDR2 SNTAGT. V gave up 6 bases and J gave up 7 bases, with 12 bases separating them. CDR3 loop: CASRGLGGEAFF. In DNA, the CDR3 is TGTGCCAGCAGGGGACTGGGAGGTGAAGCTTTCTTT.

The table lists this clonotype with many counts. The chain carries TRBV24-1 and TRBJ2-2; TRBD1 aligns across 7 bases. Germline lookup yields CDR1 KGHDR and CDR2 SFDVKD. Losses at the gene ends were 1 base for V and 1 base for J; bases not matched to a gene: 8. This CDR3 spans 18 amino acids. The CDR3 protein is CATSDFYRGTMNTGELFF. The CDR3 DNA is TGTGCCACCAGTGATTTCTACAGGGGCACCATGAACACCGGGGAGCTGTTTTTT.

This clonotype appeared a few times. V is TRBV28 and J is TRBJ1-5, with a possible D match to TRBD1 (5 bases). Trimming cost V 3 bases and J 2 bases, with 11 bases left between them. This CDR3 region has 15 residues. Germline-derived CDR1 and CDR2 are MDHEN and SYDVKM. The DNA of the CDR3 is TGTGCCAGCAGTTTGAGGGGTGGTGGCAATCAGCCCCAGCATTTT. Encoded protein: CASSLRGGGNQPQHF.

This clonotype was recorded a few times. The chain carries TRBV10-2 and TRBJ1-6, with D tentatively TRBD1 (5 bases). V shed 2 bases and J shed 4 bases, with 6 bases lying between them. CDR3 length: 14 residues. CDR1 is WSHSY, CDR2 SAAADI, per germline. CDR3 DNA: TGCGCCAGCAGTGAGGAGGGGTATAATTCACCCCTCCACTTT. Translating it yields CASSEEGYNSPLHF.

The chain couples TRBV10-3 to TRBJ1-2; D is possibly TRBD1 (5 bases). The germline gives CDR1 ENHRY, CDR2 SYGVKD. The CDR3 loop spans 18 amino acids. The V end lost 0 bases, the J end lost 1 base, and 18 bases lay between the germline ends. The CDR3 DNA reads TGTGCCATCAGTGAGTCTAACCTAATCCGGGACCTTAACTATGGCTACACCTTC. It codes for CAISESNLIRDLNYGYTF.

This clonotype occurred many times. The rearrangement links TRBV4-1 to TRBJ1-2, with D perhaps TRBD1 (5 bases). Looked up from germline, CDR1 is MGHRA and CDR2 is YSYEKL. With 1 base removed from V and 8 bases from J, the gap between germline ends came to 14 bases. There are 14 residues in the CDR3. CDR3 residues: CASSQGAGDKGYTF. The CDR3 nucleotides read TGCGCCAGCAGCCAAGGTGCGGGGGATAAAGGCTACACCTTC.